The sequence of this TCR beta chain was determined in a study of blood T cell repertoires in COVID-19. Across the study: PBMCs, B-cell-depleted T cells, or T cells provided the cDNA or gDNA that made up the material.

Everyone who took part was about 18 to 90 years old, and they came from about two dozen US areas. Cohorts were determined from participant-reported clinical history. Sequencing was performed with immunoSEQ multiplex PCR; in TCRdb, only in-frame clones are kept and a portion is missing. This sample has around 340,000 clones, with approximately 86% found just once. Source material: PBMCs or T cells enriched from blood (not recorded which). This clonotype was obtained from a woman in her 40s with acute COVID-19.

The CDR3 region is CASSLAGLPNTGELFF. The DNA for the CDR3 is TGTGCCAGCAGCTTAGCGGGGCTGCCGAACACCGGGGAGCTGTTTTTT. This rearrangement joins TRBV5-4 to TRBJ2-2; TRBD2 aligns across 7 bases. The CDR3 length is 16 residues. Germline loops: CDR1 SGHNT, CDR2 YYREEE (reference sequence). Trimming removed 2 bases from V and 0 bases from J; junction bases left unmatched: 4.